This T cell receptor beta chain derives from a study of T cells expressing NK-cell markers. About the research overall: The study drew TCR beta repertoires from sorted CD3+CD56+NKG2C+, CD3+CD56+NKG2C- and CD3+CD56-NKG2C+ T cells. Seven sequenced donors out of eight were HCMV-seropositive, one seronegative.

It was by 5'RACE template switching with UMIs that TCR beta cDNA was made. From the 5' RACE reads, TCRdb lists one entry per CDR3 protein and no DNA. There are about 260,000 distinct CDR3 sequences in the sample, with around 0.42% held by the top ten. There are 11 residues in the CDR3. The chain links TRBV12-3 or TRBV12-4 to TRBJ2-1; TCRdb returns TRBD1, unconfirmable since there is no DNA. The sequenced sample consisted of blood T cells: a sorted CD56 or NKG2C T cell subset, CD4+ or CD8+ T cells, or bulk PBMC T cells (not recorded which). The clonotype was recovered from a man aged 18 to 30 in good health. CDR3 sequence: CASNSRGEQFF.